This T cell receptor (beta chain) came from a study of response to subunit inactivated influenza vaccine. The study, taken as a whole, reports: The authors suggested that every seasonal influenza vaccination recruits few new T cells.

One entry per CDR3 protein, called by TCRdb with MiXCR from the RT-PCR reads. The repertoire consists of 450,000 to 600,000 distinct CDR3 sequences, with 16% occurring once and the leading ten covering over 2.5%. The sample holds a few counts of this clonotype. What it recognizes is unknown. The receptor was isolated from a man between 50 and 75 years old who received an inactivated influenza vaccine. Material: CD4+ T cells sorted from PBMCs, obtained less than 25 months after vaccination.

In DNA form, the CDR3 reads TGTGCCAGCTCACCACGCCAGACTAATGAAAAACTGTTTTTT. Protein product: CASSPRQTNEKLFF. The genes are TRBV18 and TRBJ1-4; no firm D call. This CDR3 is built from 14 residues. The V end was cut by 1 base, the J end by 2 bases, with 5 bases between. Germline V gene data show CDR1 as KGHSH and CDR2 as LQKENI. The complete variable domain, with remaining parts taken from reference TRBV18 and TRBJ1-4, reads NAGVMQNPRHLVRRRGQEARLRCSPMKGHSHVYWYRQLPEEGLKFMVYLQKENIIDESGMPKERFSAEFPKEGPSILRIQQVVRGDSAAYFCASSPRQTNEKLFFGSGTQLSVL.